This section outlines one TCR beta chain sequence together with its context. The data derive from a study of shared clonotypes between healthy human individuals. Libraries were prepared by immunoSEQ multiplex PCR; TCRdb keeps only in-frame clonotypes and omits some of them. The sample has some 490,000 clones; around four fifths are singletons. Trimming took 0 bases from V and 5 from J, leaving 9 bases between them. Per the germline V gene, CDR1 is SGHDT and CDR2 is YYEEEE. The CDR3 has 13 residues. The chain recombines TRBV5-6 with TRBJ2-7; D is possibly TRBD1 (6 bases). The sample consisted of PBMCs. The TCR sequence derives from a woman aged 40 to 50 in good health. Some clones in this sample may be carry-over from other donors' samples. The CDR3: CASSLAGVHEQYF. CDR3 bases: TGTGCCAGCAGCTTGGCAGGGGTCCACGAGCAGTACTTC.